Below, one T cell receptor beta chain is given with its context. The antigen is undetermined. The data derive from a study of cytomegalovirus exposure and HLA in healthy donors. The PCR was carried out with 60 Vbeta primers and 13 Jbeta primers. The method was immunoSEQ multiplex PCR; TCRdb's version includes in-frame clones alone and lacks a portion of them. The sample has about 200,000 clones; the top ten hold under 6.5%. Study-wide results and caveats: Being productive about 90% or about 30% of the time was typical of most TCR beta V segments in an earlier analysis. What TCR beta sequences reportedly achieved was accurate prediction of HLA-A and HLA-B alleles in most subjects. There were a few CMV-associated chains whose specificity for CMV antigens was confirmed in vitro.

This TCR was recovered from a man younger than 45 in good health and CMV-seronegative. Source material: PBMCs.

As DNA, the CDR3 is TGTGCCAGCTCTCAAGGACAGGTGAACACTGAAGCTTTCTTT. As protein: CASSQGQVNTEAFF. This chain connects TRBV18 to TRBJ1-1; TRBD1 matches 7 bases. The CDR3 length is 14 residues. V trimming: 6 bases; J trimming: 0 bases; junction bases outside the gene matches: 4. The germline gives CDR1 KGHSH, CDR2 LQKENI.